The rows below give T cell receptor beta chains drawn from one sample of a study of immune evolution from preneoplasia to lung adenocarcinoma. The protocol was immunoSEQ multiplex PCR, while the TCRdb copy is restricted to in-frame clones and leaves out a portion. The repertoire includes some 5,400 clones, around four fifths of them detected once, and under 4% sits in the top ten. Sequencing was done on a sample of FFPE minimally invasive lung adenocarcinoma tissue. The source is a person aged 55 to 79 with lung adenocarcinoma. Each CDR3 is given with its conserved first and last residue. A D gene is named only where the DNA matches it firmly. Not all rows give a size; the values are once, few, many and, for expanded clones, a class.

TRBV6-1	-	TRBJ1-4	TRBD1	CASSPFGTDNEKLFF	TGTGCCAGCAGTCCTTTTGGGACAGATAATGAAAAACTGTTTTTT
TRBV7-8	-	TRBJ1-5	-	CASSYQLDKNQPQHF	TGTGCCAGCAGCTATCAGCTTGACAAGAATCAGCCCCAGCATTTT
TRBV29-1	once	TRBJ2-1	-	CSASGVSYNEQFF	TGCAGCGCCTCAGGGGTCTCCTACAATGAGCAGTTCTTC
TRBV30	-	TRBJ1-2	TRBD1	CAWSIGTGSVGNGYTF	TGTGCCTGGAGTATTGGGACAGGGTCCGTGGGAAATGGCTACACCTTC
TRBV19	-	TRBJ2-4	TRBD1	CASSIEGTGRNIQYF	TGTGCCAGTAGTATAGAGGGGACAGGGAGGAACATTCAGTACTTC
TRBV27	-	TRBJ1-6	TRBD1	CASTTGVGNSPLHF	TGTGCCAGCACGACAGGGGTAGGCAATTCACCCCTCCACTTT
TRBV15	-	TRBJ2-3	TRBD2	CATSTTPGLAGDTDTQYF	TGTGCCACCAGCACAACACCGGGACTAGCGGGGGACACAGATACGCAGTATTTT
TRBV19	-	TRBJ2-7	-	CASSIRSKRREQYF	TGTGCCAGTAGTATTAGATCCAAGAGAAGGGAGCAGTACTTC
TRBV2	-	TRBJ2-5	-	CASSRPGVVETQYF	TGTGCCAGCAGTAGGCCAGGGGTGGTAGAGACCCAGTACTTC
TRBV6-6	-	TRBJ1-1	TRBD1	CASSYDRGGTEAFF	TGTGCCAGCAGTTACGACAGGGGGGGAACTGAAGCTTTCTTT
TRBV15	-	TRBJ2-6	-	CATSRRTGNSWANVLTF	TGTGCCACCAGCAGAAGAACAGGGAACTCTTGGGCCAACGTCCTGACTTTC
TRBV9	once	TRBJ2-2	TRBD1	CASSAPGQVVGGELFF	TGTGCCAGCAGCGCGCCGGGACAGGTCGTTGGGGGGGAGCTGTTTTTT
TRBV15	-	TRBJ2-7	-	CATSRDLRAEPYEQYF	TGTGCCACCAGCAGAGACCTAAGAGCGGAGCCTTACGAGCAGTACTTC
TRBV30	-	TRBJ1-1	-	CAWSRDGAEAFF	TGTGCCTGGAGCAGGGATGGCGCTGAAGCTTTCTTT
TRBV7-2	-	TRBJ1-5	TRBD1	CASSLGGTGVQPQHF	TGTGCCAGCAGCTTAGGTGGGACAGGGGTTCAGCCCCAGCATTTT
TRBV5-4	-	TRBJ2-3	TRBD2	CASSLWLAGDTDTQYF	TGTGCCAGCAGCTTGTGGCTAGCGGGGGACACAGATACGCAGTATTTT
TRBV7-3	-	TRBJ2-5	-	CASSIMGGETQYF	TGTGCCAGCAGCATAATGGGGGGAGAGACCCAGTACTTC
TRBV7-6	-	TRBJ2-7	TRBD1	CASSVGTGREQYF	TGTGCCAGCAGCGTAGGGACAGGGAGGGAGCAGTACTTC
TRBV4-1	once	TRBJ2-5	TRBD1	CASSPRTGGIQETQYF	TGCGCCAGCAGCCCTAGGACAGGGGGGATCCAAGAGACCCAGTACTTC
TRBV7-2	few	TRBJ2-3	TRBD2	CASSLLAGVTDTQYF	TGTGCCAGCAGCCTACTAGCGGGGGTGACAGATACGCAGTATTTT
TRBV10-3	-	TRBJ2-7	TRBD2	CAISRTSGTYEQYF	TGTGCCATCAGCCGGACTAGCGGGACCTACGAGCAGTACTTC
TRBV30	-	TRBJ2-6	TRBD1	CAWSVPIRQGRTGANVLTF	TGTGCCTGGAGTGTTCCCATCCGACAGGGGAGGACTGGGGCCAACGTCCTGACTTTC
TRBV7-9	-	TRBJ2-1	-	CASSHPGISYNEQFF	TGTGCCAGCAGCCACCCGGGGATATCCTACAATGAGCAGTTCTTC
TRBV5-1	-	TRBJ2-5	TRBD2	CASSLQRGPQETQYF	TGCGCCAGCAGCTTACAGCGGGGGCCGCAAGAGACCCAGTACTTC
TRBV5-6	-	TRBJ1-2	TRBD1	CASSLIQGANYGYTF	TGTGCCAGCAGCTTGATCCAGGGGGCGAACTATGGCTACACCTTC
TRBV5-4	-	TRBJ2-1	TRBD2	CASSRGGSRNNEQFF	TGTGCCAGCAGCCGCGGCGGGAGTCGTAACAATGAGCAGTTCTTC
TRBV30	-	TRBJ2-1	TRBD2	CAWSVQWTSGPNEQFF	TGTGCCTGGAGTGTACAGTGGACTAGCGGCCCCAATGAGCAGTTCTTC
TRBV5-4	-	TRBJ2-7	-	CASSLAVTGNEQYF	TGTGCCAGCAGCTTGGCCGTGACAGGCAACGAGCAGTACTTC
TRBV14	-	TRBJ2-1	-	CASSQDRGLRKFF	TGTGCCAGCAGCCAAGATCGGGGACTTCGGAAGTTCTTC
TRBV6-1	once	TRBJ2-2	-	CASSPLGRNTGELFF	TGTGCCAGCAGCCCCCTTGGTCGAAACACCGGGGAGCTGTTTTTT
TRBV6-5	-	TRBJ2-2	-	CASRSGQNTGELFF	TGTGCCAGCAGGAGTGGACAGAACACCGGGGAGCTGTTTTTT
TRBV13	-	TRBJ2-1	TRBD2	CASSLVGNAPGLQQFF	TGTGCCAGCAGCTTAGTGGGGAACGCACCGGGACTACAGCAGTTCTTC
TRBV28	-	TRBJ1-3	-	CASSQGNAKDTIYF	TGTGCCAGCAGCCAGGGGAACGCGAAGGACACCATATATTTT
TRBV18	-	TRBJ2-7	-	CASSEGVSYEQYF	TGTGCCAGCTCGGAGGGAGTGAGTTACGAGCAGTACTTC
TRBV25-1	-	TRBJ2-1	-	CASSPQSEQFF	TGTGCCAGCAGTCCACAGAGTGAGCAGTTCTTC
TRBV7-8	once	TRBJ2-2	TRBD1	CASSARQGAVGELFF	TGTGCCAGCAGCGCCCGACAGGGGGCGGTCGGGGAGCTGTTTTTT
TRBV10-1	-	TRBJ2-1	-	CASSAAMRQNNEQFF	TGCGCCAGCAGTGCGGCGATGCGGCAGAACAATGAGCAGTTCTTC
TRBV27	few	TRBJ2-2	TRBD2	CASSFGGAGELFF	TGTGCCAGCAGTTTCGGGGGGGCCGGGGAGCTGTTTTTT